One sample yielded the 29 T cell receptor beta chains listed below, sequenced in a study of cytomegalovirus exposure and HLA in healthy donors. The PCR contained 60 Vbeta and 13 Jbeta primers. The protocol was immunoSEQ multiplex PCR, while the TCRdb copy is restricted to in-frame clones and leaves out a portion. Its listing shows about 200,000 clones. Material: PBMCs. The source of these receptors is a man in his thirties or forties in good health and CMV-seronegative.

CDR3 amino acids: CASSGTGRGSEKLFF. In nucleotides, the CDR3 is TGTGCCAGCAGTGGGACAGGCCGGGGTTCCGAAAAACTGTTTTTT. The chain joins TRBV2 to TRBJ1-4, with TRBD1 identical over 7 bases. The J segment lost 8 bases and the V segment lost 4 bases, leaving 10 bases of the junction unmatched. This CDR3 comprises 15 residues. Germline CDR1 and CDR2: SNHLY and FYNNEI.

The rearrangement links TRBV19 to TRBJ1-1; 7 positions agree with TRBD1. With V trimmed by 7 bases and J by 6 bases, 8 bases remained unmatched. The CDR3 sequence is 13 residues long. CDR1 and CDR2 from the germline V gene are LNHDA and SQIVND (reference sequence). The CDR3 spells CASNAQGLAEAFF. CDR3 bases: TGTGCCAGTAACGCACAGGGGCTGGCTGAAGCTTTCTTT.

The chain uses TRBV7-6 and TRBJ2-7; D gene uncertain. Trimming cost V 5 bases and J 0 bases, with 11 bases left between them. Germline V gene lookup returns CDR1 SGHVS and CDR2 FNYEAQ. This CDR3 has 14 amino acids. The CDR3 loop reads CASSPKVDSYEQYF. Written as DNA, the CDR3 is TGTGCCAGCAGCCCTAAAGTTGACTCCTACGAGCAGTACTTC. The complete variable domain, with remaining parts taken from reference TRBV7-6 and TRBJ2-7, reads GAGVSQSPRYKVTKRGQDVALRCDPISGHVSLYWYRQALGQGPEFLTYFNYEAQQDKSGLPNDRFSAERPEGSISTLTIQRTEQRDSAMYRCASSPKVDSYEQYFGPGTRLTVT.

The chain couples TRBV7-9 to TRBJ2-3; 8 bases align to TRBD1. From germline, CDR1 is SEHNR and CDR2 FQNEAQ (reference sequence). This CDR3 is built from 13 residues. The ends lost 5 bases at V and 6 bases at J; junction bases unmatched: 4. The CDR3 loop reads CASSLRGPDTQYF. The CDR3 DNA reads as TGTGCCAGCAGCCTCAGGGGGCCTGATACGCAGTATTTT.

CDR3: CASSPQGHENQPQHF. CDR3 DNA: TGCGCCAGCAGCCCACAGGGTCATGAAAATCAGCCCCAGCATTTT. This chain uses TRBV4-1 with TRBJ1-5, with D perhaps matching TRBD1 (6 bases). The CDR3 totals 15 residues. CDR1 and CDR2 (germline): MGHRA, YSYEKL. V shed 4 bases and J shed 4 bases, with 14 bases lying between them.

The chain employs TRBV27 and TRBJ1-5; D may be TRBD1 (6 bases). The V end was cut by 6 bases, the J end by 7 bases, with 19 bases between. CDR3 size: 15 residues. Germline V lookup: CDR1 MNHEY, CDR2 SMNVEV (reference sequence). The DNA of the CDR3 is TGTGCCAGCAGCCGAGAACCAGGGGTCGGGCAGCCCCAGCATTTT. It yields the protein CASSREPGVGQPQHF.

The gene calls are TRBV30 and TRBJ2-5; TRBD1 matches 7 bases. CDR3 length: 12 amino acids. Trimming cost V 0 bases and J 5 bases; bases outside gene matches: 0. The V gene's germline CDR1 is GTSNPN and CDR2 SVGIG (reference sequence). CDR3 amino acids: CAWSVQGETQYF. The CDR3 DNA follows: TGTGCCTGGAGTGTACAGGGGGAGACCCAGTACTTC.

The chain is built from TRBV30 and TRBJ2-5, with 7 nucleotides matching TRBD2. CDR3 length equals 14 residues. V trimming: 5 bases; J trimming: 2 bases; junction bases outside the gene matches: 8. Germline CDR1 GTSNPN, CDR2 SVGIG (reference sequence). CDR3 loop: CAWGRGGEQETQYF. In DNA form, the CDR3 reads TGTGCCTGGGGGAGGGGTGGGGAGCAAGAGACCCAGTACTTC.

As regards this clone: A read error may account for a junction end that differs from germline. Other nucleotide sequences in the sample specify the same CDR3. The V gene is TRBV6-1, the J gene TRBJ2-7, with D perhaps TRBD1 (6 bases). The CDR3 totals 14 residues. Germline V gene sequence: CDR1 MNHNS, CDR2 SASEGT. The chain's CDR3 is CGTVPGVPSYEQYF. The CDR3 nucleotides are TGCGGCACGGTCCCAGGGGTGCCCTCCTACGAGCAGTACTTC.

This chain uses TRBV30 with TRBJ1-4; 7 bases fit TRBD1. CDR1 is GTSNPN, CDR2 SVGIG, per germline (reference sequence). This CDR3 is 13 amino acids long. The V and J ends lost 3 bases and 4 bases, in that order; junction bases with no gene match: 2. The CDR3 protein is CAWSRDSNEKLFF. In DNA form, the CDR3 reads TGTGCCTGGAGCCGGGACAGTAATGAAAAACTGTTTTTT.

The rearrangement uses TRBV27 and TRBJ2-1, with a weak D call TRBD2 (5 bases). The CDR3 runs 10 residues. With 8 bases removed from V and 12 bases from J, the gap between germline ends came to 11 bases. Germline CDR1 MNHEY, CDR2 SMNVEV (reference sequence). CDR3 residues: CASPSKGQFF. CDR3 sequence (DNA): TGTGCCAGCCCTAGCAAAGGGCAGTTCTTC.

The chain is built from TRBV4-2 and TRBJ2-7, with D uncertain. The CDR3 consists of 15 residues. The germline V gene encodes CDR1 LGHNA and CDR2 YNFKEQ. V lost 1 base and J lost 3, with 13 bases in between. The CDR3 spells CASSQVPNPHYEQYF. CDR3 DNA: TGTGCCAGCAGCCAAGTGCCTAACCCCCACTACGAGCAGTACTTC.

The chain combines TRBV9 with TRBJ2-7; D might be TRBD2 (6 bases). CDR1 is SGDLS, CDR2 YYNGEE, per germline. The CDR3 runs 16 residues. The V and J ends lost 0 bases and 0 bases respectively, with 13 bases between them. CDR3 sequence reads: CASSVAPGVDSYEQYF. The CDR3 DNA reads TGTGCCAGCAGCGTAGCTCCGGGAGTTGACTCCTACGAGCAGTACTTC.

The rearrangement links TRBV6-5 to TRBJ1-6; 10 nucleotides agree with TRBD1. V was clipped by 5 bases and J by 7 bases; unmatched bases: 5. The CDR3 totals 15 residues. Germline V gene data show CDR1 as MNHEY and CDR2 as SVGAGI. The CDR3 DNA sequence: TGTGCCAGCAGTCCCCAGGACAGGGGGAATTCACCCCTCCACTTT. Residues: CASSPQDRGNSPLHF.

A remark on this clone: An end of the junction differs from the germline gene, which may be a read error. This chain connects TRBV5-6 to TRBJ1-2, with 8 bases lining up with TRBD1. This CDR3 contains 11 residues. Germline-derived CDR1 and CDR2 are SGHDT and YYEEEE. The CDR3 sequence: CASSLGTGYTF. As DNA, the CDR3 is TGTGCCAGCAGCCTAGGGACAGGCTATACCTTC.

This sequence joins TRBV27 and TRBJ1-4; tentatively, D is TRBD1 (6 bases). V shed 6 bases and J shed 3 bases, with 11 bases lying between them. This CDR3 is built from 14 residues. The germline CDR1 and CDR2 sequences are MNHEY and SMNVEV (reference sequence). The CDR3 sequence is CASSYRAANEKLFF. The CDR3 nucleotides are TGTGCCAGCAGCTACAGGGCAGCTAATGAAAAACTGTTTTTT.

The chain uses TRBV2 and TRBJ2-1; tentative D call: TRBD2 (6 bases). Trimming shortened V by 5 bases and J by 6 bases, and 20 bases separated the two germline ends. CDR1 SNHLY and CDR2 FYNNEI come from the germline V gene. The CDR3 covers 16 residues. CDR3 DNA sequence: TGTGCCAGCAGTATCTCCTCCGGGACTGGGGGCAATGAGCAGTTCTTC. Translated: CASSISSGTGGNEQFF.

V is TRBV19 and J is TRBJ2-7, with a tentative D call TRBD2 (6 bases). Germline lookup yields CDR1 LNHDA and CDR2 SQIVND (reference sequence). V shed 6 bases and J shed 4 bases, with 19 bases lying between them. The CDR3 totals 15 residues. In nucleotides, the CDR3 is TGTGCCAGTAGCTGGGGGACGGGAGTGTCTTACGAGCAGTACTTC. This gives the protein CASSWGTGVSYEQYF.

The genes are TRBV4-1 and TRBJ2-1, with 7 bases matching TRBD2. The CDR3 runs to 19 residues. After removal of 2 bases from V and 0 bases from J, the junction contained 13 bases not matched to a gene. Germline-derived CDR1 and CDR2 are MGHRA and YSYEKL. The CDR3 region has the DNA TGCGCCAGCAGCCAAAGGTTTGGGGGGGAGGGGAGCTCCTACAATGAGCAGTTCTTC. Protein sequence: CASSQRFGGEGSSYNEQFF.

This chain joins TRBV5-6 and TRBJ2-7; 10 nucleotides agree with TRBD2. Germline CDR1 SGHDT, CDR2 YYEEEE. V gave up 3 bases and J gave up 6 bases; unmatched junction bases: 12. CDR3 size: 16 residues. CDR3 nucleotides: TGTGCCAGCAGCTGGTTTCCAGCGGGGGGGCCGGGCGAGCAGTACTTC. It codes for CASSWFPAGGPGEQYF.

The chain employs TRBV4-3 and TRBJ2-1; D is uncertain. This CDR3 is built from 12 residues. Germline V gene lookup returns CDR1 LGHNA and CDR2 YSLEER. The V end was cut by 0 bases, the J end by 7 bases, with 4 bases between. In DNA, the CDR3 is TGCGCCAGCAGCCAAGATAATAATGAGCAGTTCTTC. This encodes CASSQDNNEQFF.

The chain is built from TRBV7-2 and TRBJ2-3; TRBD1 matches 9 bases. Germline V gene data show CDR1 as SGHTA and CDR2 as FQGNSA. V trimming: 5 bases; J trimming: 2 bases; junction bases outside the gene matches: 5. There are 15 residues in the CDR3. CDR3 protein: CASSSNRGPTDTQYF. Here the CDR3 DNA reads TGTGCCAGCAGCAGCAACAGGGGGCCCACAGATACGCAGTATTTT.

V usage is TRBV6-5 and J usage is TRBJ1-2, with a weak D call TRBD1 (6 bases). The ends were cut back, 3 bases at V and 4 bases at J, with 9 bases in the middle. Germline lookup yields CDR1 MNHEY and CDR2 SVGAGI. This CDR3 is built from 13 residues. In nucleotides, the CDR3 is TGTGCCAGCAGTTATCGACAGGCCTATGGCTACACCTTC. Translation: CASSYRQAYGYTF.

This sequence joins TRBV30 and TRBJ1-2; D gene ambiguous. CDR3 length: 11 amino acids. Trimming took 5 bases from V and 7 from J, leaving 11 bases between them. Looked up from germline, CDR1 is GTSNPN and CDR2 is SVGIG (reference sequence). CDR3 nucleotide sequence: TGTGCCTGGTCACCAAACGGTGGCTACACCTTC. Translated, it gives CAWSPNGGYTF.

This sequence joins TRBV11-2 and TRBJ2-2; TRBD2 is a possible D gene (6 bases). The germline V and J ends were trimmed by 3 bases and 5 bases, with 13 bases remaining between them. The CDR3 is made up of 15 amino acids. The V gene's germline CDR1 is SGHAT and CDR2 FQNNGV. CDR3 amino acids: CASSLGRGLTGELFF. Here the CDR3 DNA reads TGTGCCAGCAGCTTGGGGCGGGGATTGACCGGGGAGCTGTTTTTT.

The chain carries TRBV5-1 and TRBJ1-6; 9 bases match TRBD1. Germline V gives CDR1 SGHRS, CDR2 YFSETQ. V was pared by 0 bases and J by 10 bases, with 8 bases of the junction left unmatched. The length of the CDR3 is 16 residues. The CDR3 DNA follows: TGCGCCAGCAGCTTGGGACAGGGGGGCCAAGGGTCACCCCTCCACTTT. This gives the protein CASSLGQGGQGSPLHF.

The rearrangement uses TRBV11-3 and TRBJ1-2; 8 nucleotides align to TRBD1. Germline V gives CDR1 SGHNT, CDR2 YENEEA. J gave up 0 bases and V 3 bases, and 3 bases lay outside the gene matches. This CDR3 is 15 amino acids long. DNA of the CDR3: TGTGCCAGCAGCTTCGGACAGGGACCTAACTATGGCTACACCTTC. It is translated as CASSFGQGPNYGYTF.

V gene TRBV7-9 combines with J gene TRBJ2-5; D is uncertain. The end of the DNA fits TRBJ2-7 better, so the J call may be wrong. Germline lookup yields CDR1 SEHNR and CDR2 FQNEAQ (reference sequence). This CDR3 is built from 13 residues. CDR3 DNA: TGTGCCAGCAGCTTTGATAAACGCTACGAGCAGTACTTC. The encoded protein is CASSFDKRYEQYF.

The chain uses TRBV5-1 and TRBJ2-2; D is possibly TRBD2 (5 bases). The CDR3 is 16 residues long. V was shortened by 1 base and J by 5 bases, with 15 bases between the two germline ends. From germline, CDR1 is SGHRS and CDR2 YFSETQ. DNA for the CDR3: TGCGCCAGCAGCTTGAGCGGTTCCCCGGAGACCGGGGAGCTGTTTTTT. The encoded protein is CASSLSGSPETGELFF.